These 29 T cell receptor beta chains were all obtained from the same sample, sequenced in a study of shared clonotypes between healthy human individuals. The repertoire was sequenced with immunoSEQ multiplex PCR; TCRdb's copy has only in-frame clones and lacks some. This table has about 600,000 clones, 95% to 98% appearing once. Sequencing was done on a sample of naive CD4+ T cells sorted from blood. Subset of the sample: CD45RA+ positively selected. These receptors were taken from a young woman in good health.

This CDR3 is CAISESFTVYGYTF. The CDR3 bases are TGTGCCATCAGTGAGTCGTTCACAGTCTATGGCTACACCTTC. The chain links TRBV10-3 to TRBJ1-2, with D hard to call. The V end lost 0 bases, the J end lost 4 bases, and 9 bases lay between the germline ends. CDR1 and CDR2 (germline): ENHRY, SYGVKD. CDR3 size: 14 residues.

The chain combines TRBV6-4 with TRBJ1-5; unclear D gene. Germline-derived CDR1 and CDR2 are MRHNA and SNTAGT. The CDR3 extends over 14 amino acids. V gave up 2 bases and J gave up 2 bases, with 7 bases separating them. The CDR3 region has the DNA TGTGCCAGCAGTGACGTCCAGGGCAATCAGCCCCAGCATTTT. Translated: CASSDVQGNQPQHF.

The chain carries TRBV5-1 and TRBJ2-5; D is ambiguous. Germline V gene lookup returns CDR1 SGHRS and CDR2 YFSETQ. With 0 bases removed from V and 0 bases from J, the gap between germline ends came to 12 bases. The CDR3 length is 16 residues. The CDR3 here is CASSLEAAYNQETQYF. The CDR3 DNA follows: TGCGCCAGCAGCTTGGAGGCAGCATACAACCAAGAGACCCAGTACTTC.

Notes on this clone: This specimen includes other DNA sequences encoding the same CDR3. V usage is TRBV5-1 and J usage is TRBJ2-1, with 11 bases aligning to TRBD1. Looked up from germline, CDR1 is SGHRS and CDR2 is YFSETQ. CDR3 length equals 14 residues. V dropped 4 bases and J dropped 8; count of bases not matched to a gene: 5. In DNA form, the CDR3 reads TGCGCCAGCAGCCGCGGACAGGGGGCCGATGAGCAGTTCTTC. Residues: CASSRGQGADEQFF.

Turning to this clone: This specimen includes other DNA sequences encoding the same CDR3. The J gene is TRBJ2-5, the V gene TRBV28; no reliable D call. V was trimmed by 8 bases and J by 5 bases, leaving 6 bases between them. Per germline, CDR1 MDHEN and CDR2 SYDVKM. This CDR3 is built from 10 residues. The chain's CDR3 is CASGRETQYF. The CDR3 region has the DNA TGTGCCAGCGGAAGGGAGACCCAGTACTTC. The variable domain in full, completed from reference TRBV28 and TRBJ2-5, reads DVKVTQSSRYLVKRTGEKVFLECVQDMDHENMFWYRQDPGLGLRLIYFSYDVKMKEKGDIPEGYSVSREKKERFSLILESASTNQTSMYLCASGRETQYFGPGTRLLVL.

The rearrangement links TRBV28 to TRBJ2-3, with a weak D call TRBD1 (5 bases). Germline lookup yields CDR1 MDHEN and CDR2 SYDVKM. The V end was cut by 6 bases, the J end by 2 bases, with 9 bases between. The CDR3 consists of 13 residues. CDR3 residues: CASSQDTTDTQYF. DNA of the CDR3: TGTGCCAGCAGCCAGGACACCACAGATACGCAGTATTTT.

This clone was counted only a few times. The chain couples TRBV2 to TRBJ1-2; D is unclear. Germline CDR1 and CDR2: SNHLY and FYNNEI. The V end was cut by 7 bases, the J end by 7 bases, with 13 bases between. The CDR3 is 12 amino acids. The CDR3 DNA is TGTGCCAGCACACGTACTCTGGGTGGCTACACCTTC. This codes for CASTRTLGGYTF.

The chain uses TRBV2 and TRBJ1-5; 8 bases are a match to TRBD1. Germline loops: CDR1 SNHLY, CDR2 FYNNEI. The V segment lost 5 bases and the J segment 7 bases; nucleotides outside the gene matches: 10. The CDR3 loop spans 15 amino acids. CDR3 sequence: CASSQYTGGGQPQHF. The CDR3 DNA reads TGTGCCAGCAGTCAATACACAGGGGGGGGACAGCCCCAGCATTTT.

The J gene is TRBJ2-7, the V gene TRBV10-2; tentative D call: TRBD1 (7 bases). This CDR3 is 13 amino acids long. The V and J ends lost 6 bases and 3 bases respectively, with 12 bases between them. Germline CDR1 reads WSHSY; CDR2 reads SAAADI. This chain's CDR3 is CASRAGQNYEQYF. CDR3 coding DNA: TGCGCCAGCAGGGCGGGACAGAACTACGAGCAGTACTTC.

This clone has just one count. V is TRBV28 and J is TRBJ1-3; D is possibly TRBD1 (6 bases). There are 14 residues in the CDR3. The V end was cut by 2 bases, the J end by 3 bases, with 8 bases between. Germline V lookup: CDR1 MDHEN, CDR2 SYDVKM. This CDR3 is CASSLGGFGNTIYF. CDR3 bases: TGTGCCAGCAGTTTAGGGGGCTTTGGAAACACCATATATTTT.

This clone was seen just once. V is TRBV7-9 and J is TRBJ2-1, with TRBD2 identical over 10 bases. With 4 bases clipped from V and 5 bases from J, the junction kept 2 bases outside the gene matches. Per the germline V gene, CDR1 is SEHNR and CDR2 is FQNEAQ (reference sequence). CDR3 length equals 14 residues. The CDR3 DNA sequence: TGTGCCAGCAGCTCTAGCGGGAGAGACAATGAGCAGTTCTTC. This codes for CASSSSGRDNEQFF.

Remarks on this clone: Other DNA sequences in this specimen translate into the identical CDR3. The CDR3 reads CASSLGQGPYEQYF. The CDR3 DNA is TGCGCCAGCAGCTTAGGACAGGGACCTTACGAGCAGTACTTC. The rearrangement links TRBV5-1 to TRBJ2-7; 8 bases map to TRBD1. Germline V gene lookup returns CDR1 SGHRS and CDR2 YFSETQ. Trimming took 2 bases from V and 4 from J; bases not matched to a gene: 5. The CDR3 is made up of 14 amino acids.

V usage is TRBV5-1 and J usage is TRBJ2-7; TRBD1 matches at 7 bases. The CDR3 is 16 amino acids. Per the germline V gene, CDR1 is SGHRS and CDR2 is YFSETQ. Germline trimming cut 2 bases from V and 2 bases from J; bases unmatched to any gene: 10. This chain's CDR3 is CASSLMAGGRPYEQYF. In DNA, the CDR3 is TGCGCCAGCAGCTTAATGGCAGGGGGACGGCCCTACGAGCAGTACTTC.

The rearrangement joins TRBV10-3 to TRBJ1-4, with D possibly matching TRBD1 (6 bases). Trimming pared 0 bases from V and 8 bases from J, leaving 16 bases between. Germline V CDR1 and CDR2: ENHRY, SYGVKD. The CDR3 sequence is 16 residues long. The CDR3 DNA reads as TGTGCCATCAGTGAGTCGAATCGGGGGCACAGGGAAAAACTGTTTTTT. It yields the protein CAISESNRGHREKLFF.

The chain links TRBV4-2 to TRBJ1-2; D is uncertain. Germline lookup yields CDR1 LGHNA and CDR2 YNFKEQ. The CDR3 sequence is 14 residues long. Between the trimmed V and J ends, which lost 4 bases and 2 bases, there was a span of 11 bases. This CDR3 is CASSPRRTNYGYTF. The CDR3, as DNA: TGTGCCAGCAGCCCCCGTCGCACCAACTATGGCTACACCTTC.

The V gene is TRBV29-1, the J gene TRBJ1-4; D might be TRBD1 (5 bases). CDR3 size: 14 residues. With 5 bases removed from V and 4 bases from J, the gap between germline ends came to 14 bases. Germline lookup yields CDR1 SQVTM and CDR2 ANQGSEA. In nucleotides, the CDR3 is TGCAGCGTTCGCTTCAGGGCGAATAATGAAAAACTGTTTTTT. It codes for CSVRFRANNEKLFF.

The V call is TRBV11-2, the J call TRBJ2-1; 8 positions agree with TRBD2. Germline V gives CDR1 SGHAT, CDR2 FQNNGV. The CDR3 runs 14 residues. Trimming removed 1 base from V and 6 bases from J; junction bases left unmatched: 2. The CDR3 reads CASSLGGTSNEQFF. CDR3 bases: TGTGCCAGCAGCTTAGGGGGGACTAGCAATGAGCAGTTCTTC. Looking up the rest from reference TRBV11-2 and TRBJ2-1 gives the full variable domain: EAGVAQSPRYKIIEKRQSVAFWCNPISGHATLYWYQQILGQGPKLLIQFQNNGVVDDSQLPKDRFSAERLKGVDSTLKIQPAKLEDSAVYLCASSLGGTSNEQFFGPGTRLTVL.

The rearrangement joins TRBV5-1 to TRBJ2-6; D is ambiguous. The germline CDR1 and CDR2 sequences are SGHRS and YFSETQ. Trimming left V 2 bases short and J 0 bases short, with 9 bases between. There are 16 residues in the CDR3. CDR3 bases: TGCGCCAGCAGCTTCCCATTTCCCTCTGGGGCCAACGTCCTGACTTTC. Translating gives CASSFPFPSGANVLTF.

In regard to this clone: Other DNA sequences in the sample encode the same CDR3. This chain links TRBV5-4 with TRBJ2-2; 10 bases match TRBD2. Germline assignment: CDR1 SGHNT and CDR2 YYREEE (reference sequence). The V and J ends lost 1 base and 5 bases, in that order; junction bases with no gene match: 2. The CDR3 covers 15 residues. In nucleotides, the CDR3 is TGTGCCAGCAGCTTGTTAGCGGGAGGAACCGGGGAGCTGTTTTTT. Translating it yields CASSLLAGGTGELFF. Full variable domain (rest looked up from reference TRBV5-4 and TRBJ2-2): ETGVTQSPTHLIKTRGQQVTLRCSSQSGHNTVSWYQQALGQGPQFIFQYYREEENGRGNFPPRFSGLQFPNYSSELNVNALELDDSALYLCASSLLAGGTGELFFGEGSRLTVL.

This chain connects TRBV19 to TRBJ1-2; D gene ambiguous. This CDR3 is 13 amino acids long. Germline lookup yields CDR1 LNHDA and CDR2 SQIVND (reference sequence). V dropped 5 bases and J dropped 6 bases, with 13 bases sitting between them. The CDR3 nucleotides are TGTGCCAGTAGTCCGGGAAGGAAAGATGGCTACACCTTC. This codes for CASSPGRKDGYTF.

The rearrangement uses TRBV9 and TRBJ2-1; D ambiguous. From germline, CDR1 is SGDLS and CDR2 YYNGEE. The CDR3 extends over 14 amino acids. V was pared by 2 bases and J by 4 bases, with 10 bases between. In DNA form, the CDR3 reads TGTGCCAGCAGCGTTGGGCTACCTTACAATGAGCAGTTCTTC. It yields the protein CASSVGLPYNEQFF. The full variable domain, completed using reference TRBV9 and TRBJ2-1, is DSGVTQTPKHLITATGQRVTLRCSPRSGDLSVYWYQQSLDQGLQFLIQYYNGEERAKGNILERFSAQQFPDLHSELNLSSLELGDSALYFCASSVGLPYNEQFFGPGTRLTVL.

The chain links TRBV28 to TRBJ1-3; TRBD1 is a possible D gene (5 bases). Trimming cost V 5 bases and J 0 bases, with 8 bases left between them. Per the germline V gene, CDR1 is MDHEN and CDR2 is SYDVKM. This CDR3 is built from 14 residues. The CDR3 region is CASSTGYSGNTIYF. The CDR3 DNA is TGTGCCAGCAGTACAGGCTACTCTGGAAACACCATATATTTT.

This sequence joins TRBV5-5 and TRBJ2-7, with D perhaps given as TRBD1 or TRBD2 (6 bases each). V shed 5 bases and J shed 2 bases, with 17 bases lying between them. CDR1 is SGHKS, CDR2 YYEKEE, per germline (reference sequence). This CDR3 is built from 15 residues. CDR3 residues: CASSGGLLYPYEQYF. The CDR3 DNA reads as TGTGCCAGCAGTGGGGGGCTGTTGTACCCCTACGAGCAGTACTTC.

J is TRBJ1-1 and V is TRBV6-1; perhaps TRBD1 as D (5 bases). CDR3 size: 13 residues. Germline assignment: CDR1 MNHNS and CDR2 SASEGT. V was clipped by 7 bases and J by 0 bases, with 9 bases between them. CDR3 amino acids: CASMGLMNTEAFF. The CDR3 bases are TGTGCCAGCATGGGACTCATGAACACTGAAGCTTTCTTT.

The CDR3 coding sequence is TGTGCCAGCAGCTTCCAGCAGGACAGCCCGTACGAGCAGTACTTC. Protein sequence: CASSFQQDSPYEQYF. The gene calls are TRBV7-2 and TRBJ2-7, with D maybe TRBD1 (6 bases). V lost 3 bases to trimming and J lost 4 bases, with 16 bases between them. This CDR3 is 15 amino acids long. Germline V lookup: CDR1 SGHTA, CDR2 FQGNSA. Complete variable domain (other parts from reference TRBV7-2 and TRBJ2-7): GAGVSQSPSNKVTEKGKDVELRCDPISGHTALYWYRQSLGQGLEFLIYFQGNSAPDKSGLPSDRFSAERTGGSVSTLTIQRTQQEDSAVYLCASSFQQDSPYEQYFGPGTRLTVT.

The gene calls are TRBV10-3 and TRBJ2-7; 13 bases agree with TRBD2. V lost 6 bases and J lost 7; bases outside the gene matches: 6. Germline lookup yields CDR1 ENHRY and CDR2 SYGVKD. CDR3 size: 14 residues. CDR3 protein: CAIRDGTSGMEQYF. The CDR3 nucleotides are TGTGCCATCAGGGACGGGACTAGCGGGATGGAGCAGTACTTC.

This clone occurred once. This chain connects TRBV7-2 to TRBJ2-3; D is possibly TRBD1 (5 bases). Germline loops: CDR1 SGHTA, CDR2 FQGNSA. This CDR3 spans 14 amino acids. V was shortened by 0 bases and J by 1 base, with 5 bases between the two germline ends. Here the CDR3 DNA reads TGTGCCAGCAGCTTAGCGACAGGCACAGATACGCAGTATTTT. Translated, it gives CASSLATGTDTQYF. The full variable domain, rest sourced from reference TRBV7-2 and TRBJ2-3, is GAGVSQSPSNKVTEKGKDVELRCDPISGHTALYWYRQSLGQGLEFLIYFQGNSAPDKSGLPSDRFSAERTGGSVSTLTIQRTQQEDSAVYLCASSLATGTDTQYFGPGTRLTVL.

The chain combines TRBV5-1 with TRBJ2-4; perhaps D is TRBD1 or TRBD2 (5 bases each). Trimming shortened V by 7 bases and J by 1 base, and 6 bases separated the two germline ends. This CDR3 has 12 amino acids. CDR1 and CDR2 from the germline V gene are SGHRS and YFSETQ. The DNA for the CDR3 is TGCGCCAGCGGGGACGCCAAAAACATTCAGTACTTC. The encoded protein is CASGDAKNIQYF.

V is TRBV10-3 and J is TRBJ1-1; D gene uncertain. The germline V and J ends were trimmed by 5 bases and 0 bases, with 13 bases remaining between them. The germline CDR1 and CDR2 sequences are ENHRY and SYGVKD. The CDR3 is made up of 15 amino acids. CDR3 DNA: TGTGCCATCAGTAGGGCAGGTGATCTGAACACTGAAGCTTTCTTT. Protein sequence: CAISRAGDLNTEAFF.